This T cell receptor (beta chain) was documented in a study of cytomegalovirus exposure and HLA in healthy donors. Whole-study context: A subsequent analysis reported that the roughly 120 validation repertoires were produced on the same platform that had also been used for the 666 first-cohort repertoires.

This table comes from immunoSEQ multiplex PCR, and its TCRdb copy is limited to in-frame clones, with some not included. The sample lists hundreds of thousands of clones, around nine tenths occurring once. The donors were members of the validation cohort, which comprised approximately 120 subjects and was separate from the first cohort of 730 or so subjects. The CDR3 extends over 17 amino acids. Germline loops: CDR1 MGHRA, CDR2 YSYEKL. Trimming removed 0 bases from V and 0 bases from J, with 15 bases in between. Concerning this clone: Its antigen remains unknown.

Study-level findings and limits: It was 164 TCR beta chains that were listed as cytomegalovirus-associated.

The chain has TRBV4-1 and TRBJ2-7; D is possibly TRBD2 (5 bases). The origin of this receptor is a woman under 30 in good health and CMV-seropositive. The source material was PBMCs. CDR3 bases: TGCGCCAGCAGCCAAGATGGGAGTGGGTCCAGCTCCTACGAGCAGTACTTC. Translating gives CASSQDGSGSSSYEQYF.